These T cell receptor beta chains were read from a single sample in a study of regulatory T cells in long-lasting Graves disease. Via MiXCR, TCRdb re-called the multiplex PCR reads, giving one row per CDR3 protein. This table has under 700,000 distinct CDR3 sequences, about 16% appearing once. This sample was also put to use in a study of T cells in Graves' hyperthyroidism and ophthalmopathy.

The sequenced sample was peripheral blood mononuclear cells (PBMCs), obtained at new diagnosis, from a patient treated with antithyroid drugs. The receptors originated from a woman aged 35-65 years with Graves disease. Both conserved end residues are part of each CDR3. A D gene is named only where the DNA matches it firmly. Some rows have no size entry. The others give once, few or many, or a class for an expanded clone.

clone_size | j_call | d_call | v_call | cdr3_length | cdr3_aa | cdr3_nt
many | TRBJ1-4 | TRBD1 | TRBV12-3/TRBV12-4 | 12 | CASRTGGEKLFF | TGTGCCAGTAGGACAGGAGGAGAAAAACTGTTTTTT
many | TRBJ2-7 | TRBD1 | TRBV15 | 15 | CATSRTFDRAYEQYF | TGTGCCACCAGCAGAACCTTCGACAGGGCCTACGAGCAGTACTTC
- | TRBJ1-2 | TRBD1 | TRBV4-1 | 13 | CASSQWTGYGYTF | TGCGCCAGCAGCCAGTGGACAGGGTATGGCTACACCTTC
many | TRBJ1-1 | - | TRBV10-3 | 12 | CAISQQGSEAFF | TGTGCCATCAGTCAACAGGGCTCTGAAGCTTTCTTT
- | TRBJ1-1 | TRBD1 | TRBV6-1 | 14 | CASSRGTGHTEAFF | TGTGCCAGCAGTCGAGGGACAGGGCACACTGAAGCTTTCTTT
- | TRBJ1-1 | - | TRBV6-2/TRBV6-3 | 14 | CAGSKQGPDTEAFF | TGTGCCGGGAGTAAGCAGGGTCCCGACACTGAAGCTTTCTTT
many | TRBJ2-3 | - | TRBV3-1 | 14 | CASSQEAITDTQYF | TGTGCCAGCAGCCAAGAGGCCATCACAGATACGCAGTATTTT
- | TRBJ1-4 | - | TRBV2 | 13 | CASAWGLNEKLFF | TGTGCCAGCGCCTGGGGGCTTAATGAAAAACTGTTTTTT
many | TRBJ1-1 | - | TRBV3-1 | 12 | CASGRGGTEAFF | TGTGCCAGCGGCAGGGGAGGCACTGAAGCTTTCTTT
many | TRBJ1-1 | - | TRBV28 | 12 | CASLLLGTEAFF | TGTGCCAGCCTGTTACTGGGGACTGAAGCTTTCTTT
- | TRBJ2-7 | - | TRBV5-1 | 14 | CASSFSPGTFEQYF | TGCGCCAGCAGCTTCTCCCCCGGGACTTTCGAGCAGTACTTC
many | TRBJ1-4 | - | TRBV12-3/TRBV12-4 | 12 | CASSFDSEKLFF | TGTGCCAGCAGTTTCGATAGTGAAAAACTGTTTTTT
- | TRBJ2-3 | - | TRBV6-4 | 15 | CASSEGFASTDTQYF | TGTGCCAGCAGTGAGGGGTTCGCTAGCACAGATACGCAGTATTTT
many | TRBJ2-1 | TRBD1 | TRBV12-3/TRBV12-4 | 14 | CASSSGQVYGEQFF | TGTGCCAGCAGTTCGGGACAGGTTTATGGTGAGCAGTTCTTC
many | TRBJ1-4 | - | TRBV7-8 | 16 | CASSLDPQTTNEKLFF | TGTGCCAGCAGCTTAGATCCTCAGACAACTAATGAAAAACTGTTTTTT
many | TRBJ2-1 | - | TRBV2 | 13 | CASSGPSLNEQFF | TGTGCCAGCAGTGGTCCCAGTCTCAATGAGCAGTTCTTC
many | TRBJ1-2 | - | TRBV29-1 | 12 | CSVAPANYGYTF | TGCAGCGTCGCGCCGGCTAACTATGGCTACACCTTC
few | TRBJ2-7 | TRBD2 | TRBV9 | 16 | CASSVASSGASYEQYF | TGTGCCAGCAGCGTAGCATCTAGCGGGGCCTCCTACGAGCAGTACTTC
- | TRBJ2-7 | - | TRBV4-2 | 13 | CASSQALGSEQYF | TGTGCCAGCAGCCAAGCCCTTGGGAGCGAGCAGTACTTC
many | TRBJ2-7 | - | TRBV6-1 | 17 | CASIEGGKGRQPYEQYF | TGTGCCAGCATCGAGGGGGGTAAGGGCCGTCAACCCTACGAGCAGTACTTC
many | TRBJ2-2 | TRBD1 | TRBV7-9 | 15 | CASSLTGVYTGELFF | TGTGCCAGCAGCTTGACAGGGGTCTACACCGGGGAGCTGTTTTTT
- | TRBJ1-2 | - | TRBV10-3 | 13 | CATSGPITYGYTF | TGTGCCACCTCGGGACCGATCACCTATGGCTACACCTTC
few | TRBJ2-1 | TRBD1 | TRBV19 | 16 | CASKTLGQGSYNEQFF | TGTGCCAGTAAGACCCTAGGACAGGGGTCCTACAATGAGCAGTTCTTC
many | TRBJ2-1 | - | TRBV7-9 | 15 | CASSLGGARYNEQFF | TGTGCCAGCAGCTTAGGGGGGGCGCGATACAATGAGCAGTTCTTC
few | TRBJ1-3 | - | TRBV5-8 | 13 | CASSLGAGDTIYF | TGTGCCAGCAGCTTGGGGGCTGGGGACACCATATATTTT
few | TRBJ1-2 | - | TRBV6-2/TRBV6-3 | 15 | CASSYSKWVGQGYTF | TGTGCCAGCAGTTACTCGAAATGGGTCGGACAGGGCTACACCTTC
many | TRBJ1-1 | - | TRBV27 | 13 | CASSFKYFTEAFF | TGTGCCAGCAGTTTTAAATATTTCACTGAAGCTTTCTTT
many | TRBJ2-7 | - | TRBV12-3/TRBV12-4 | 12 | CASTRGSYEQYF | TGTGCCAGCACCCGTGGCTCCTACGAGCAGTACTTC
- | TRBJ2-1 | TRBD1 | TRBV15 | 17 | CATSRDRGDRGGNEQFF | TGTGCCACCAGCAGAGATCGAGGGGACAGGGGAGGCAATGAGCAGTTCTTC
- | TRBJ1-6 | - | TRBV6-9 | 16 | CASSYGQDTYNSPLHF | TGTGCCAGCAGTTACGGTCAGGATACCTATAATTCACCCCTCCACTTT
many | TRBJ1-6 | - | TRBV15 | 12 | CATSRAVGSLHF | TGTGCCACCAGCAGAGCCGTAGGGAGTCTCCACTTT